These 26 T cell receptor beta chains were sequenced from one sample in a study of blood T cell repertoires in COVID-19. The repertoire was sequenced with immunoSEQ multiplex PCR; TCRdb's copy has only in-frame clones and lacks some. This sample yields about 220,000 clones, of which about 80% are seen a single time; roughly 2.4% belongs to the top ten. Specimen: peripheral blood. The receptors shown here come from a woman aged 55 to 70 with acute or convalescent COVID-19.

The gene calls are TRBV19 and TRBJ1-5; 7 bases match TRBD1. The CDR3 spans 14 residues. Per the germline V gene, CDR1 is LNHDA and CDR2 is SQIVND (reference sequence). J lost 7 bases, V lost 5 bases, and 8 bases had no gene match. The CDR3 region is CASSLGQVWQPQHF. The CDR3 DNA follows: TGTGCCAGTAGTCTCGGACAGGTTTGGCAGCCCCAGCATTTT.

The chain links TRBV7-6 to TRBJ2-3, with a tentative D call TRBD2 (6 bases). The germline gives CDR1 SGHVS, CDR2 FNYEAQ. CDR3 size: 16 residues. Trimming cost V 7 bases and J 4 bases, with 21 bases left between them. The CDR3 spells CASTPTVAGSADTQYF. The CDR3 bases are TGTGCCAGCACCCCTACTGTGGCGGGGAGCGCAGATACGCAGTATTTT.

A remark on this clone: Other DNA sequences in this sample translate to the same CDR3. V is TRBV9 and J is TRBJ2-5, with TRBD1 as a possible D gene (5 bases). The germline V gene has CDR1 SGDLS and CDR2 YYNGEE. V was pared by 0 bases and J by 2 bases, with 5 bases between. The CDR3 sequence is 13 residues long. As DNA, the CDR3 is TGTGCCAGCAGCGTAGACAGGCAAGAGACCCAGTACTTC. Its protein is CASSVDRQETQYF.

V gene TRBV2 combines with J gene TRBJ2-2; 9 bases align to TRBD2. Germline-derived CDR1 and CDR2 are SNHLY and FYNNEI. CDR3 length: 16 residues. With 5 bases clipped from V and 4 bases from J, the junction kept 8 bases outside the gene matches. The chain's CDR3 is CASSPLTSGPTGELFF. The CDR3 DNA reads as TGTGCCAGCAGTCCTCTTACTAGCGGGCCCACCGGGGAGCTGTTTTTT.

The V and J genes are TRBV29-1 and TRBJ1-1; 7 bases are shared with TRBD1. This CDR3 is built from 10 residues. The junction had 4 bases not matched to a gene; V was cut back by 6 bases and J by 9 bases. Germline V gene lookup returns CDR1 SQVTM and CDR2 ANQGSEA. The CDR3 is CSVRDSQAFF. CDR3 bases: TGCAGCGTCAGGGACAGTCAAGCTTTCTTT.

Points on this clone: Germline is not matched at one junction end, which may reflect a read error. The chain has TRBV6-5 and TRBJ1-5; 8 nucleotides align to TRBD1. This CDR3 is built from 14 residues. Germline CDR1 MNHEY, CDR2 SVGAGI. This CDR3 reads CASSRGQGASILSF. The CDR3 DNA follows: TGTGCCAGCAGTCGGGGCCAGGGGGCTTCTATTCTTTCGTTT.

The V and J genes are TRBV5-1 and TRBJ1-4; a possible D gene is TRBD1 (6 bases). Trimming left V 4 bases short and J 5 bases short, with 15 bases between. CDR1 and CDR2 from the germline V gene are SGHRS and YFSETQ. The CDR3 is 15 amino acids. DNA of the CDR3: TGCGCCAGCAGCACAACAGGGCCACCCAATGAAAAACTGTTTTTT. This sequence encodes CASSTTGPPNEKLFF.

The rearrangement links TRBV3-1 (or the pseudogene TRBV3-2) to TRBJ1-5; a weak D match, TRBD1 (5 bases). The V and J ends lost 1 base and 6 bases respectively, with 10 bases between them. CDR3 size: 14 residues. The V gene's germline CDR1 is LGHDT and CDR2 YNNKEL (reference sequence). The CDR3 is CASSQASGLQPQHF. The CDR3 nucleotides read TGTGCCAGCAGCCAAGCGTCAGGGCTTCAGCCCCAGCATTTT.

This rearrangement joins TRBV7-2 to TRBJ2-7; D may be TRBD2 (6 bases). Between the trimmed V and J ends, which lost 4 bases and 2 bases, there was a span of 15 bases. This CDR3 contains 15 residues. Per germline, CDR1 SGHTA and CDR2 FQGNSA. The CDR3 sequence is CASSSIGLPPYEQYF. The CDR3 region has the DNA TGTGCCAGCAGCTCGATAGGACTACCCCCCTACGAGCAGTACTTC.

V and J are TRBV7-2 and TRBJ2-5; D is possibly TRBD1 (6 bases). CDR3 length: 15 residues. Trimming left V 8 bases short and J 5 bases short, with 21 bases between. Looked up from germline, CDR1 is SGHTA and CDR2 is FQGNSA. The CDR3 loop reads CASRVGQSPRETQYF. The DNA of the CDR3 is TGTGCCAGCCGGGTGGGACAAAGCCCGAGGGAGACCCAGTACTTC.

A note on this clone: Other DNA sequences in this specimen translate into the identical CDR3. The chain uses TRBV6-1 and TRBJ1-2; no definite D call. The V and J ends lost 2 bases and 5 bases respectively, with 6 bases between them. CDR3 size: 12 residues. CDR1 and CDR2 (germline): MNHNS, SASEGT. The CDR3 region is CASSESGYGYTF. Written as DNA, the CDR3 is TGTGCCAGCAGTGAAAGCGGGTATGGCTACACCTTC.

The sample holds one count of this clone. The chain recombines TRBV6-1 with TRBJ2-7, with TRBD1 matching over 9 bases. The CDR3 spans 16 residues. V lost 3 bases, J lost 1 base, and 7 bases stayed unmatched. Germline V gene data show CDR1 as MNHNS and CDR2 as SASEGT. The CDR3 protein is CASSEQPGQGSYEQYF. The CDR3 DNA is TGTGCCAGCAGTGAGCAGCCGGGACAGGGATCCTACGAGCAGTACTTC.

This chain links TRBV4-2 with TRBJ2-7; no definite D call. The CDR3 is 14 amino acids. The V end was cut by 0 bases, the J end by 6 bases, with 12 bases between. Germline CDR1 LGHNA, CDR2 YNFKEQ. CDR3 amino acids: CASSQDTTRREQYF. CDR3 nucleotide sequence: TGTGCCAGCAGCCAAGACACCACGCGGCGCGAGCAGTACTTC.

This chain uses TRBV6-5 with TRBJ2-1, with 9 nucleotides matching TRBD1. This CDR3 has 16 residues. V shed 2 bases, J shed 6 bases, and the junction held 8 bases outside the gene matches. Per the germline V gene, CDR1 is MNHEY and CDR2 is SVGAGI. The CDR3 bases are TGTGCCAGCAGTTACACTACCGGGACAGGGAGCAATGAGCAGTTCTTC. Translating it yields CASSYTTGTGSNEQFF.

The genes are TRBV30 and TRBJ1-2, with D uncertain. Per the germline V gene, CDR1 is GTSNPN and CDR2 is SVGIG (reference sequence). The CDR3 totals 14 residues. V shed 1 base and J shed 8 bases, with 17 bases lying between them. CDR3 loop: CAWSGVKRSWGYTF. CDR3 bases: TGTGCCTGGAGTGGCGTCAAACGTTCGTGGGGCTACACCTTC.

V gene TRBV5-6 combines with J gene TRBJ1-6, with D perhaps TRBD1 (6 bases). From germline, CDR1 is SGHDT and CDR2 YYEEEE. The CDR3 contains 17 residues. The V end was cut by 4 bases, the J end by 8 bases, with 22 bases between. This CDR3 is CASSTRVQGRADSPLHF. The CDR3 bases are TGTGCCAGCAGCACCAGGGTACAGGGCAGGGCTGATTCACCCCTCCACTTT.

The rearrangement links TRBV3-1 (or the pseudogene TRBV3-2) to TRBJ1-1, with unresolved D. The V end was cut by 1 base, the J end by 5 bases, with 14 bases between. CDR1 is LGHDT and CDR2 is YNNKEL in the germline V gene (reference sequence). The CDR3 has 15 residues. CDR3 coding DNA: TGTGCCAGCAGCCAAGGAAGCTACCCGGGGACTGAAGCTTTCTTT. Translating gives CASSQGSYPGTEAFF.

The chain recombines TRBV4-2 with TRBJ1-2, with TRBD1 as a possible D gene (5 bases). Germline assignment: CDR1 LGHNA and CDR2 YNFKEQ. V shed 0 bases and J shed 2 bases, with 10 bases lying between them. This CDR3 has 15 amino acids. The CDR3 reads CASSQESTANYGYTF. CDR3 in DNA: TGTGCCAGCAGCCAAGAATCGACAGCCAACTATGGCTACACCTTC.

The chain links TRBV5-1 to TRBJ2-2; 10 positions agree with TRBD1. Germline V lookup: CDR1 SGHRS, CDR2 YFSETQ. This CDR3 region has 15 residues. Trimming cost V 4 bases and J 5 bases; bases outside gene matches: 5. The CDR3 sequence is CASSQGQGGTGELFF. DNA of the CDR3: TGCGCCAGCAGCCAAGGACAGGGGGGAACCGGGGAGCTGTTTTTT.

V usage is TRBV30 and J usage is TRBJ1-2; the D is unclear. Germline CDR1 and CDR2: GTSNPN and SVGIG (reference sequence). V was pared by 2 bases and J by 3 bases, with 7 bases between. CDR3 length equals 12 residues. The CDR3: CAWSREDYGYTF. The DNA of the CDR3 is TGTGCCTGGAGTCGGGAAGACTATGGCTACACCTTC.

The chain is built from TRBV6-1 and TRBJ2-5; TRBD2 agrees at 9 bases. The CDR3 is 15 residues long. CDR1 is MNHNS and CDR2 is SASEGT in the germline V gene. The V gene end was trimmed by 2 bases and the J gene end by 6 bases; junction bases not matched to a gene: 7. The CDR3 bases are TGTGCCAGCAGTGAATCGGGGACTAGCATCAAGACCCAGTACTTC. This codes for CASSESGTSIKTQYF.

The V call is TRBV5-1, the J call TRBJ1-2; no clear D gene. Trimming took off 0 bases at V and 7 bases at J, with 10 bases between the two ends. CDR1 is SGHRS and CDR2 is YFSETQ in the germline V gene. CDR3 length: 13 amino acids. The CDR3 coding sequence is TGCGCCAGCAGCTTGGCCGAGGGAGGTGGCTACACCTTC. This sequence encodes CASSLAEGGGYTF.

The chain links TRBV3-1 (or the pseudogene TRBV3-2) to TRBJ1-1, with D tentatively TRBD1 (5 bases). Trimming stripped 6 bases from V and 4 bases from J, with 15 bases between. Germline lookup yields CDR1 LGHDT and CDR2 YNNKEL (reference sequence). This CDR3 contains 14 residues. CDR3 nucleotides: TGTGCCAGCAGTACAACAGGCCCCTTCACTGAAGCTTTCTTT. This gives the protein CASSTTGPFTEAFF.

The chain combines TRBV6-5 with TRBJ2-2; D may be TRBD2 (7 bases). Trimming pared 7 bases from V and 7 bases from J, leaving 16 bases between. The CDR3 spans 14 residues. Germline V gives CDR1 MNHEY, CDR2 SVGAGI. CDR3 sequence reads: CASKAGATGGELFF. The DNA of the CDR3 is TGTGCCAGCAAGGCGGGGGCGACCGGCGGGGAGCTGTTTTTT.

The chain couples TRBV12-3 or TRBV12-4 to TRBJ1-2; 7 bases map to TRBD1. J was trimmed by 8 bases and V by 6 bases; bases with no gene match: 6. The CDR3 is 12 residues long. The CDR3 protein is CASSNRGEGYTF. The CDR3 bases are TGTGCCAGCAGCAACAGGGGTGAGGGCTACACCTTC.

This clone was recorded once. Other DNA sequences of this sample code for an identical CDR3. The V gene is TRBV7-9, the J gene TRBJ1-1; TRBD1 might be the D (6 bases). Germline V gene lookup returns CDR1 SEHNR and CDR2 FQNEAQ (reference sequence). The V end lost 6 bases, the J end lost 1 base, and 6 bases lay between the germline ends. The CDR3 runs to 12 residues. CDR3 bases: TGTGCCAGCAGGACAGGGAACACTGAAGCTTTCTTT. It translates to CASRTGNTEAFF.